This T cell receptor beta chain stems from a study of T cell changes during pregnancy in multiple sclerosis. This CDR3 has 14 amino acids. Germline V gene lookup returns CDR1 SQVTM and CDR2 ANQGSEA. The germline V and J ends were trimmed by 5 bases and 7 bases, with 17 bases remaining between them. Some clones are missing from TCRdb's copy, which holds only in-frame ones; the method was immunoSEQ multiplex PCR. The repertoire holds 70,000 to 75,000 clones, 80% to 95% seen once, with just under 2% in the top ten. The source is a female donor with multiple sclerosis, enrolled in a pregnancy study. The J gene is TRBJ1-4, the V gene TRBV29-1; possible D gene TRBD1, 5 bases. The input for sequencing was peripheral blood, taken in the second trimester of pregnancy. In nucleotides, the CDR3 is TGCAGCGTTTCCACAGGTCCAGGTTTTGAAAAACTGTTTTTT. As protein: CSVSTGPGFEKLFF.